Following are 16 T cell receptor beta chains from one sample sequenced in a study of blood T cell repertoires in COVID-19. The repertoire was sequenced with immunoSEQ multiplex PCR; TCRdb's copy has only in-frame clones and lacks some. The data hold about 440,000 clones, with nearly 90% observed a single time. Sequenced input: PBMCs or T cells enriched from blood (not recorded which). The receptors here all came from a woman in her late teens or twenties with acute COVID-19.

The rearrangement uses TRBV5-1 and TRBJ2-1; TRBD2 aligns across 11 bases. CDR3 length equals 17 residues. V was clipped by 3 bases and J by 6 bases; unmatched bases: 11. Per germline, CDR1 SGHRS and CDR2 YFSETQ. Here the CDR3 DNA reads TGCGCCAGCAGCTCGGGAGTTAGCGGGGGGGTTAGCAATGAGCAGTTCTTC. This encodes CASSSGVSGGVSNEQFF.

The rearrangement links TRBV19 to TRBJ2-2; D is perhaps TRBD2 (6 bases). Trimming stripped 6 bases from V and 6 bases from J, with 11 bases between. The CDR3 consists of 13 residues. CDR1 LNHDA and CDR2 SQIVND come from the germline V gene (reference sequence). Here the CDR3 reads CASSRESPGELFF. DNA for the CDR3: TGTGCCAGTAGCCGGGAGTCTCCCGGGGAGCTGTTTTTT.

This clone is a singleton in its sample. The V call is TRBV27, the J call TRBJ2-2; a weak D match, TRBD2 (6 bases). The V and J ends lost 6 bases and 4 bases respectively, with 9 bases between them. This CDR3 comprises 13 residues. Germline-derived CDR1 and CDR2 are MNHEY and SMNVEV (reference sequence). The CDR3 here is CASRRAGTGELFF. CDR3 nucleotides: TGTGCCAGCAGAAGAGCGGGCACCGGGGAGCTGTTTTTT.

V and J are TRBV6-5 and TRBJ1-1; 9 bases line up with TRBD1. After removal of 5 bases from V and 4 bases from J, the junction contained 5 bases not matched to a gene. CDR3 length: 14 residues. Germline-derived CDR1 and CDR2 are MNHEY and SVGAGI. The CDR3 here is CASSLTGGRTEAFF. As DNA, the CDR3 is TGTGCCAGCAGTCTGACAGGGGGGCGCACTGAAGCTTTCTTT.

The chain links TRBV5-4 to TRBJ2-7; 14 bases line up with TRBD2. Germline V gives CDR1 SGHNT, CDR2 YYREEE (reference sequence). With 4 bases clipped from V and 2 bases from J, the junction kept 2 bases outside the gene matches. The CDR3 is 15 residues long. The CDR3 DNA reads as TGTGCCAGCAGCCGGGGACTAGCGGGAGCCTACGAGCAGTACTTC. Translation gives CASSRGLAGAYEQYF.

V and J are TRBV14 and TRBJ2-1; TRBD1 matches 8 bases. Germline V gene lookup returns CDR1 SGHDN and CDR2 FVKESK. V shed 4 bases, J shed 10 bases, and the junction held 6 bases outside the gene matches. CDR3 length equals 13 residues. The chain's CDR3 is CASSLGQGSEQFF. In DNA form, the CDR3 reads TGTGCCAGCAGCCTAGGACAGGGCAGCGAGCAGTTCTTC.

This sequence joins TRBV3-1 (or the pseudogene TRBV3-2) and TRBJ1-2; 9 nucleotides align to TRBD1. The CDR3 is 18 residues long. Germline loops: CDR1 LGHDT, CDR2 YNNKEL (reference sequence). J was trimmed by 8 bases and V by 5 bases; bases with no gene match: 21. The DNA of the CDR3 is TGTGCCAGCAGCTCTCCGGGACAGGGAAGGGGCTTTTCGAGCGGCTACACCTTC. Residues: CASSSPGQGRGFSSGYTF.

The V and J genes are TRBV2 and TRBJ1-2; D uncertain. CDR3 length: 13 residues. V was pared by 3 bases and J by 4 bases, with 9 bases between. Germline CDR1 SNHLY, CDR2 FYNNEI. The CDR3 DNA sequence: TGTGCCAGCAGTGATTCGGGGAGCTATGGCTACACCTTC. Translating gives CASSDSGSYGYTF.

In nucleotides, the CDR3 is TGTGCCAGCAGCCAAGATTATCCGGGAGGGTCCAGAAATGAGCAGTTCTTC. Its protein product is CASSQDYPGGSRNEQFF. The chain links TRBV3-1 (or the pseudogene TRBV3-2) to TRBJ2-1; 8 bases are a match to TRBD2. Losses at the gene ends were 0 bases for V and 7 bases for J; bases not matched to a gene: 11. Germline lookup yields CDR1 LGHDT and CDR2 YNNKEL (reference sequence). CDR3 length: 17 residues.

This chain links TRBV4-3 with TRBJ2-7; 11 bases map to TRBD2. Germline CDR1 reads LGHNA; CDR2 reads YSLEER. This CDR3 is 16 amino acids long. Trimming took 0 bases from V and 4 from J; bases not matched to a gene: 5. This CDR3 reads CASSQDWASGRYEQYF. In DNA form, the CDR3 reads TGCGCCAGCAGCCAAGATTGGGCTAGCGGGAGGTACGAGCAGTACTTC.

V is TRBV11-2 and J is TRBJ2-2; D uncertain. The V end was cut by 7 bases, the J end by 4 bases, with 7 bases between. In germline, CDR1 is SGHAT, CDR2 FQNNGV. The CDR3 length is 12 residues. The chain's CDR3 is CASTSVTGELFF. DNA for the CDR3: TGTGCCAGCACCTCAGTCACCGGGGAGCTGTTTTTT. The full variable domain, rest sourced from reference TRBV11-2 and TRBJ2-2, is EAGVAQSPRYKIIEKRQSVAFWCNPISGHATLYWYQQILGQGPKLLIQFQNNGVVDDSQLPKDRFSAERLKGVDSTLKIQPAKLEDSAVYLCASTSVTGELFFGEGSRLTVL.

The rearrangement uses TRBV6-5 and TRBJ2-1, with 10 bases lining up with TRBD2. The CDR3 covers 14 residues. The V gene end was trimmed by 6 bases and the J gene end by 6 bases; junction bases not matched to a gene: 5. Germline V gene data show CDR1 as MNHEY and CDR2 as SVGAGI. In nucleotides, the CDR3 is TGTGCCAGCAGCCGAGCGGGAGGGGGCAATGAGCAGTTCTTC. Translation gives CASSRAGGGNEQFF.

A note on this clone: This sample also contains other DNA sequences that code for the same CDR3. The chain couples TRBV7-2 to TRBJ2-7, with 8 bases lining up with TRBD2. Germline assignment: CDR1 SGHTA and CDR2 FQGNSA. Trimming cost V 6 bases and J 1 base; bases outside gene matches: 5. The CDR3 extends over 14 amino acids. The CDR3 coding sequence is TGTGCCAGCAGTCCTACTAGCGGATCCTACGAGCAGTACTTC. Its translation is CASSPTSGSYEQYF.

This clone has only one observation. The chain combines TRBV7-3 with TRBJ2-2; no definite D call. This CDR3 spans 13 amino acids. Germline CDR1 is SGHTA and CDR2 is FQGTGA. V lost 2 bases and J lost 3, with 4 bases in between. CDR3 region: CASSLQDTGELFF. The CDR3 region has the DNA TGTGCCAGCAGCTTACAGGACACCGGGGAGCTGTTTTTT. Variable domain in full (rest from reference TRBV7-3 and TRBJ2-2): GAGVSQTPSNKVTEKGKYVELRCDPISGHTALYWYRQSLGQGPEFLIYFQGTGAADDSGLPNDRFFAVRPEGSVSTLKIQRTERGDSAVYLCASSLQDTGELFFGEGSRLTVL.

The CDR3 region is CASSAWTGTADTQYF. In DNA form, the CDR3 reads TGTGCCAGCTCAGCCTGGACAGGGACGGCAGATACGCAGTATTTT. V usage is TRBV18 and J usage is TRBJ2-3; 8 bases are a match to TRBD1. Germline V gives CDR1 KGHSH, CDR2 LQKENI. The CDR3 totals 15 residues. J lost 4 bases, V lost 5 bases, and 8 bases had no gene match.

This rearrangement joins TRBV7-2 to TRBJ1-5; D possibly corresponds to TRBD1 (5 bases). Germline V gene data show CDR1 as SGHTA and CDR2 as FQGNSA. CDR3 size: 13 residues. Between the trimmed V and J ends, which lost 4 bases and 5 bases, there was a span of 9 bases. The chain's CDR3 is CASSSDKDQPQHF. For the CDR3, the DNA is TGTGCCAGCAGCTCGGACAAGGATCAGCCCCAGCATTTT.